A single sample gave rise to the 20 T cell receptor beta chains below, sequenced in a study of vaccination effects on CD4 cells after COVID-19. With the ViraFEST assay, the study expanded antigen-specific CD4+ T cells using viral peptide pools, then sequenced them. Once cultured for around 11 days, the cells underwent separation to obtain CD4+ T cells. Participants each got two BNT162b2 or mRNA-1273 vaccine doses. These receptors have no known antigen. The protocol was immunoSEQ multiplex PCR, while the TCRdb copy is restricted to in-frame clones and leaves out a portion. The data contain fewer than 30,000 clones, 73% of them singletons. The starting material was CD4+ T cells from PBMCs cultured with SARS-CoV-2 spike peptides, obtained after COVID-19 vaccination. The receptor set was obtained from a human donor who received a COVID-19 vaccine.

This rearrangement joins TRBV6-5 to TRBJ1-1, with D perhaps matching TRBD1 (5 bases). Trimming stripped 0 bases from V and 7 bases from J, with 9 bases between. This CDR3 is 13 amino acids long. CDR1 MNHEY and CDR2 SVGAGI come from the germline V gene. In nucleotides, the CDR3 is TGTGCCAGCAGTTACTCTCGGGGCCTTGAAGCTTTCTTT. Translation: CASSYSRGLEAFF.

CDR3 coding DNA: TGTGCCAGCAGCTACGCGAACCAGCCCCCGAACCTCTATGGCTACACCTTC. Its protein is CASSYANQPPNLYGYTF. The rearrangement links TRBV4-2 to TRBJ1-2; D uncertain. Between the trimmed V and J ends, which lost 5 bases and 4 bases, there was a span of 23 bases. This CDR3 comprises 17 residues. The germline V gene has CDR1 LGHNA and CDR2 YNFKEQ.

The V call is TRBV27, the J call TRBJ2-7; 9 bases fit TRBD1. The CDR3 totals 15 residues. V was pared by 4 bases and J by 1 base, with 5 bases of the junction left unmatched. The germline gives CDR1 MNHEY, CDR2 SMNVEV (reference sequence). CDR3 amino acids: CASSSPGQGSYEQYF. The CDR3 DNA is TGTGCCAGCAGTTCACCGGGACAGGGTTCCTACGAGCAGTACTTC.

The CDR3 spells CATSEGQGLMPQHF. The CDR3 region has the DNA TGTGCCACCAGTGAGGGACAGGGACTGATGCCCCAGCATTTT. The chain couples TRBV24-1 to TRBJ1-5, with 9 bases matching TRBD1. The CDR3 extends over 14 amino acids. The trim removed 4 bases at V and 9 bases at J, leaving 6 bases unmatched. Germline V gene data show CDR1 as KGHDR and CDR2 as SFDVKD.

The rearrangement links TRBV18 to TRBJ2-7; D ambiguous. This CDR3 has 12 residues. Trimming removed 6 bases from V and 0 bases from J, with 6 bases in between. Per germline, CDR1 KGHSH and CDR2 LQKENI. The CDR3 nucleotides read TGTGCCAGCTCCGGCGACTCCTACGAGCAGTACTTC. It yields the protein CASSGDSYEQYF.

This clone was seen once. This chain joins TRBV7-2 and TRBJ2-7; D ambiguous. The V and J ends lost 6 bases and 0 bases respectively, with 9 bases between them. The CDR3 is 13 amino acids. The germline V gene encodes CDR1 SGHTA and CDR2 FQGNSA. For the CDR3, the DNA is TGTGCCAGCAGGCCAACATTCTCCTACGAGCAGTACTTC. This gives the protein CASRPTFSYEQYF.

The count of this clone is one. The CDR3 is CASSFGGRSTDTQYF. CDR3 in DNA: TGTGCCAGCAGCTTCGGCGGGCGCTCCACAGATACGCAGTATTTT. This sequence joins TRBV11-2 and TRBJ2-3, with D maybe TRBD2 (5 bases). The ends were cut back, 3 bases at V and 2 bases at J, with 12 bases in the middle. CDR3 length: 15 residues. From germline, CDR1 is SGHAT and CDR2 FQNNGV.

The chain couples TRBV3-1 (or the pseudogene TRBV3-2) to TRBJ1-5; D not certain. CDR3 length: 12 amino acids. The germline CDR1 and CDR2 sequences are LGHDT and YNNKEL (reference sequence). The V end was cut by 8 bases, the J end by 0 bases, with 5 bases between. In DNA, the CDR3 is TGTGCCAGCGGAACTAGCAATCAGCCCCAGCATTTT. Its protein is CASGTSNQPQHF.

J is TRBJ2-5 and V is TRBV2; D is unclear. The V gene lost 7 bases and the J gene lost 4 bases, with 16 bases spanning the gap. CDR1 and CDR2 from the germline V gene are SNHLY and FYNNEI. The CDR3 loop spans 14 amino acids. The CDR3, as DNA: TGTGCCAGCACTACGCTGGACCTCGGAGAGACCCAGTACTTC. Translation: CASTTLDLGETQYF.

The chain uses TRBV13 and TRBJ1-3; D call uncertain. The CDR3 loop spans 16 amino acids. Trimming took 3 bases from V and 0 from J, leaving 12 bases between them. Germline V gene sequence: CDR1 PRHDT, CDR2 FYEKMQ (reference sequence). This CDR3 is CASSFYADFSGNTIYF. The DNA for the CDR3 is TGTGCCAGCAGCTTTTACGCGGATTTCTCTGGAAACACCATATATTTT.

The V gene is TRBV6-5, the J gene TRBJ1-2; the match to TRBD1 covers 9 bases. The CDR3 totals 13 residues. Trimming cost V 7 bases and J 4 bases; bases outside gene matches: 4. Germline values: CDR1 MNHEY, CDR2 SVGAGI. Here the CDR3 DNA reads TGTGCCAGCACGACAGGGGGAGGCTATGGCTACACCTTC. Amino acids: CASTTGGGYGYTF.

This clone has more than one count but fewer than ten. The gene calls are TRBV5-4 and TRBJ2-3, with 10 bases identical to TRBD2. The V and J ends lost 1 base and 3 bases, in that order; junction bases with no gene match: 2. CDR1 is SGHNT and CDR2 is YYREEE in the germline V gene (reference sequence). The CDR3 extends over 15 amino acids. CDR3 residues: CASSLTSGITDTQYF. CDR3 DNA: TGTGCCAGCAGCTTGACTAGCGGGATAACAGATACGCAGTATTTT.

The chain joins TRBV5-1 to TRBJ2-5; 7 nucleotides line up with TRBD2. This CDR3 region has 15 residues. Germline V gives CDR1 SGHRS, CDR2 YFSETQ. Trimming cost V 0 bases and J 5 bases; bases outside gene matches: 7. CDR3 amino acids: CASSLGPDGRETQYF. In DNA, the CDR3 is TGCGCCAGCAGCTTGGGGCCAGACGGGAGGGAGACCCAGTACTTC.

As DNA, the CDR3 is TGTGCCAGCAGTATCAGGTCCCCTACAGATACGCAGTATTTT. Translated: CASSIRSPTDTQYF. The chain links TRBV6-5 to TRBJ2-3; D is undetermined. The CDR3 runs 14 residues. Germline V gene sequence: CDR1 MNHEY, CDR2 SVGAGI. V shed 5 bases and J shed 3 bases, with 12 bases lying between them.

J is TRBJ2-1 and V is TRBV3-1 (or the pseudogene TRBV3-2), with D possibly TRBD1 on 5 matching bases. Trimming took 4 bases from V and 5 from J, leaving 12 bases between them. The CDR3 has 14 residues. Germline values: CDR1 LGHDT, CDR2 YNNKEL (reference sequence). The CDR3: CASSREPDNNEQFF. The CDR3 DNA sequence: TGTGCCAGCAGCCGGGAACCGGACAACAATGAGCAGTTCTTC.

This rearrangement joins TRBV5-1 to TRBJ1-2; D remains unclear. The CDR3 length is 14 residues. With 1 base removed from V and 2 bases from J, the gap between germline ends came to 9 bases. Germline V gives CDR1 SGHRS, CDR2 YFSETQ. The CDR3 loop is CASSLSTGNYGYTF. The CDR3 coding sequence is TGCGCCAGCAGCTTGTCAACGGGAAACTATGGCTACACCTTC. The full variable domain, its missing parts supplied by reference TRBV5-1 and TRBJ1-2, is KAGVTQTPRYLIKTRGQQVTLSCSPISGHRSVSWYQQTPGQGLQFLFEYFSETQRNKGNFPGRFSGRQFSNSRSEMNVSTLELGDSALYLCASSLSTGNYGYTFGSGTRLTVV.

The V gene is TRBV10-2, the J gene TRBJ2-2; 9 bases align to TRBD1. CDR1 and CDR2 (germline): WSHSY, SAAADI. With V trimmed by 6 bases and J by 3 bases, 8 bases remained unmatched. The CDR3 totals 16 residues. The CDR3 protein is CASRDQQGADTGELFF. For the CDR3, the DNA is TGCGCCAGCAGGGACCAACAGGGGGCGGACACCGGGGAGCTGTTTTTT.

This clone turned up a few times. This chain links TRBV5-1 with TRBJ1-2, with D uncertain. The CDR3 is 13 amino acids. Germline V lookup: CDR1 SGHRS, CDR2 YFSETQ. V dropped 2 bases and J dropped 7 bases, with 12 bases sitting between them. The CDR3 sequence is CASSLGSWGGYTF. CDR3 bases: TGCGCCAGCAGCTTAGGTTCATGGGGTGGCTACACCTTC.

The chain recombines TRBV5-4 with TRBJ1-2, with D possibly being TRBD1 (6 bases). Per the germline V gene, CDR1 is SGHNT and CDR2 is YYREEE (reference sequence). The length of the CDR3 is 16 residues. The ends were cut back, 4 bases at V and 4 bases at J, with 20 bases in the middle. The CDR3 DNA is TGTGCCAGCAGCCACCCCACAGGGCCCGGGGGCTATGGCTACACCTTC. Translation: CASSHPTGPGGYGYTF.

V and J are TRBV5-1 and TRBJ1-4; a possible D gene is TRBD1 (6 bases). The CDR3 is made up of 16 amino acids. Germline CDR1 SGHRS, CDR2 YFSETQ. Trimming shortened V by 1 base and J by 2 bases, and 12 bases separated the two germline ends. CDR3 sequence reads: CASSLNRVGTNEKLFF. DNA of the CDR3: TGCGCCAGCAGCTTGAACAGGGTGGGGACTAATGAAAAACTGTTTTTT.